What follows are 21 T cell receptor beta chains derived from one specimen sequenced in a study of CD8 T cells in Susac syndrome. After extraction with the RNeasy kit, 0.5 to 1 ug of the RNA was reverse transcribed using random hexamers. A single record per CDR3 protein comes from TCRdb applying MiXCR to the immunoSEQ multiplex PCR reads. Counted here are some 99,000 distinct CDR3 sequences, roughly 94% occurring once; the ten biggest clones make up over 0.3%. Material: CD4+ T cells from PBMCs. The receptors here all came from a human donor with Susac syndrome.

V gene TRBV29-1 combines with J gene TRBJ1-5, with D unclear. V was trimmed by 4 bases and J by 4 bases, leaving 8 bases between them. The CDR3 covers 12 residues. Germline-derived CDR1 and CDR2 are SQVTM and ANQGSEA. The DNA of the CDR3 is TGCAGCGTTGGAGCCTGGAATCAGCCCCAGCATTTT. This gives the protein CSVGAWNQPQHF.

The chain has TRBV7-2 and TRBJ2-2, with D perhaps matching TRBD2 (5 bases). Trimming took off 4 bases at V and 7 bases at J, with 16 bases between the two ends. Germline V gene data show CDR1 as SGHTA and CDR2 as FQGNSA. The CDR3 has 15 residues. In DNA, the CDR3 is TGTGCCAGCAGCTCCTTCGACACCCGGGGCGGGGAGCTGTTTTTT. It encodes CASSSFDTRGGELFF.

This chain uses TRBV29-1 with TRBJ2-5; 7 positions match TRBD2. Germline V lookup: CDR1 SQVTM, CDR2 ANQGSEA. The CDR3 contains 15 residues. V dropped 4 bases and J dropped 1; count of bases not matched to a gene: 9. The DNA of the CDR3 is TGCAGCGTTGCCACGGGGGGAGTCATCCAAGAGACCCAGTACTTC. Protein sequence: CSVATGGVIQETQYF.

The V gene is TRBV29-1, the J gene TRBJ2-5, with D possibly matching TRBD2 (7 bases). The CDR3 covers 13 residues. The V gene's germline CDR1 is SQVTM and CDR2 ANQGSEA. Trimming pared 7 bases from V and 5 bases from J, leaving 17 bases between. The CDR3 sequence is CSASKGGRETQYF. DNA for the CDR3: TGCAGCGCCAGCAAGGGGGGGAGGGAGACCCAGTACTTC.

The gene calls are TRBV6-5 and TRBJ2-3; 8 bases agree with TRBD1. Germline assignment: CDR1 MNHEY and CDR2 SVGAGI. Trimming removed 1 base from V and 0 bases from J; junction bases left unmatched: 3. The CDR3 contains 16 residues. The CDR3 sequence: CASSYWTGTSTDTQYF. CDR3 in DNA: TGTGCCAGCAGTTACTGGACAGGGACAAGCACAGATACGCAGTATTTT.

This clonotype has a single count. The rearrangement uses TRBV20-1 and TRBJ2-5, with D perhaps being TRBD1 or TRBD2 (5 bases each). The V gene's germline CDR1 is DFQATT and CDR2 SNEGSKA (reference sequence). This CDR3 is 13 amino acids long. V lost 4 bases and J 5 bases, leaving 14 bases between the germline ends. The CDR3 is CSATGPAGETQYF. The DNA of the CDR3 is TGCAGTGCTACGGGACCCGCAGGGGAGACCCAGTACTTC.

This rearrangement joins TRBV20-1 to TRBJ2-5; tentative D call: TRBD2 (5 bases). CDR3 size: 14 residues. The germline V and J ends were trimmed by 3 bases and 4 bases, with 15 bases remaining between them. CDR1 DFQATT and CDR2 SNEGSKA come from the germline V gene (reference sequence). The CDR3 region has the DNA TGCAGTGCTAGCCCGGGGTCGGAGACAGAGACCCAGTACTTC. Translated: CSASPGSETETQYF.

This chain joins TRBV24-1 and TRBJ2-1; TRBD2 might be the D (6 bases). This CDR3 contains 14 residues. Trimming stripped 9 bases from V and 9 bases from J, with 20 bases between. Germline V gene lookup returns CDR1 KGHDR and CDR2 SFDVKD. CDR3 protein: CATGTSLKVGEQFF. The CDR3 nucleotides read TGTGCCACCGGAACTAGCCTGAAGGTTGGTGAGCAGTTCTTC.

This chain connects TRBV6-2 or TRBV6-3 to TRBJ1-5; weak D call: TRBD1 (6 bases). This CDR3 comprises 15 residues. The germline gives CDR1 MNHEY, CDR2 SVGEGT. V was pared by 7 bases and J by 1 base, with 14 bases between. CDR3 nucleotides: TGTGCCAGCACTCCCGGCAGGGGAAGCAATCAGCCCCAGCATTTT. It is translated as CASTPGRGSNQPQHF.

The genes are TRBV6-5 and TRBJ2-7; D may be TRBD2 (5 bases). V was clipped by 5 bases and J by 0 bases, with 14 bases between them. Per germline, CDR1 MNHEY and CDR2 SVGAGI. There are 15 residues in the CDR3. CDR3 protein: CASSALALNSYEQYF. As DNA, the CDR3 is TGTGCCAGCAGTGCTCTAGCTCTTAACTCCTACGAGCAGTACTTC.

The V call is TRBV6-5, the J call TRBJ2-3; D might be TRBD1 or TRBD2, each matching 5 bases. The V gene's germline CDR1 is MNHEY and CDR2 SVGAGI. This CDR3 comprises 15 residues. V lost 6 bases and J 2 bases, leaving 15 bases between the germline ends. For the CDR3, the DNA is TGTGCCAGCAGAGGACGAGCCGGGGCCACAGATACGCAGTATTTT. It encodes CASRGRAGATDTQYF.

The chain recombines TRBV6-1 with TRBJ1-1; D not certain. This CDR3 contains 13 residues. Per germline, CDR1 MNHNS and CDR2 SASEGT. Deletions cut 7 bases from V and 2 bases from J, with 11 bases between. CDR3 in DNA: TGTGCCAGCATCAGGAGGGTCAACACTGAAGCTTTCTTT. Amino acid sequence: CASIRRVNTEAFF.

The CDR3 loop reads CATSSTGTGAYEQYF. CDR3 sequence (DNA): TGTGCCACCAGCAGCACCGGGACAGGAGCCTACGAGCAGTACTTC. The rearrangement joins TRBV15 to TRBJ2-7, with 8 bases matching TRBD1. Germline CDR1 and CDR2: LNHNV and YYDKDF (reference sequence). The CDR3 contains 15 residues. V lost 3 bases and J lost 2; bases outside the gene matches: 6.

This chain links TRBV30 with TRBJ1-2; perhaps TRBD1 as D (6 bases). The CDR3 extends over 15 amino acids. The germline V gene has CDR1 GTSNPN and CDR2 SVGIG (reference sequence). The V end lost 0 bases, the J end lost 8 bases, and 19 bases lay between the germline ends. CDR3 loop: CAWSVFRGSESGYTF. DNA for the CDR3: TGTGCCTGGAGTGTATTCAGGGGAAGTGAGAGCGGCTACACCTTC.

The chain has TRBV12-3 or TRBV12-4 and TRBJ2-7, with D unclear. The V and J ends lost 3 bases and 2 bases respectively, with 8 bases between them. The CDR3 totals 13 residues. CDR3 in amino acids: CASSFSPAYEQYF. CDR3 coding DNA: TGTGCCAGCAGTTTCTCCCCAGCCTACGAGCAGTACTTC.

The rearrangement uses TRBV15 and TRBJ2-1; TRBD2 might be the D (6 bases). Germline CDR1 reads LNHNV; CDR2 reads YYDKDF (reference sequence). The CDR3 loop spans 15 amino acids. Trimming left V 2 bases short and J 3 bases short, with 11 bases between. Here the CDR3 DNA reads TGTGCCACCAGCAGACGCGGGGATCGCTACAATGAGCAGTTCTTC. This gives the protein CATSRRGDRYNEQFF.

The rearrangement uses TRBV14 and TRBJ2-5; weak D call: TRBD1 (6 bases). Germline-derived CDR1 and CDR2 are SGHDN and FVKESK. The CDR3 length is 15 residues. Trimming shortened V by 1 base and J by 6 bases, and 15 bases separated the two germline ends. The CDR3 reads CASSQVKTGRKTQYF. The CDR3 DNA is TGTGCCAGCAGCCAAGTAAAAACAGGGCGAAAGACCCAGTACTTC.

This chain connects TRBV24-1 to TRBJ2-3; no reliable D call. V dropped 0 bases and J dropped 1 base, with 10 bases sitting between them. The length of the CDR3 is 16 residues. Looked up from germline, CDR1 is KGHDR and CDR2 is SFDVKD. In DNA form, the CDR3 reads TGTGCCACCAGTGATTTGACGTTCGCGGGCACAGATACGCAGTATTTT. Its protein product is CATSDLTFAGTDTQYF.

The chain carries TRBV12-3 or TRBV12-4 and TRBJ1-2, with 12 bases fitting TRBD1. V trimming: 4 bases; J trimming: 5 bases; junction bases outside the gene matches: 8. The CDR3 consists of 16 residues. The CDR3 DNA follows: TGTGCCAGCAGTTCCTGGGACAGGGGGCTGACTTATGGCTACACCTTC. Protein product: CASSSWDRGLTYGYTF.

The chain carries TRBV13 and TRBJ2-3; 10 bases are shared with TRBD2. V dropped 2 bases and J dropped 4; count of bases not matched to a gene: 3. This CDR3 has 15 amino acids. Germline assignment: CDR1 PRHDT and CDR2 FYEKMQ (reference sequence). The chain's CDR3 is CASSLKSGGADTQYF. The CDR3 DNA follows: TGTGCCAGCAGCTTAAAAAGCGGGGGGGCAGATACGCAGTATTTT.

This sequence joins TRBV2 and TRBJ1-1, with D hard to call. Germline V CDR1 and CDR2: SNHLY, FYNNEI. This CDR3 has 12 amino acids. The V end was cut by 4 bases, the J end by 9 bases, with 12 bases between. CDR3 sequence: CASSGRARKAFF. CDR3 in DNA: TGTGCCAGCAGTGGGAGGGCGCGGAAAGCTTTCTTT.